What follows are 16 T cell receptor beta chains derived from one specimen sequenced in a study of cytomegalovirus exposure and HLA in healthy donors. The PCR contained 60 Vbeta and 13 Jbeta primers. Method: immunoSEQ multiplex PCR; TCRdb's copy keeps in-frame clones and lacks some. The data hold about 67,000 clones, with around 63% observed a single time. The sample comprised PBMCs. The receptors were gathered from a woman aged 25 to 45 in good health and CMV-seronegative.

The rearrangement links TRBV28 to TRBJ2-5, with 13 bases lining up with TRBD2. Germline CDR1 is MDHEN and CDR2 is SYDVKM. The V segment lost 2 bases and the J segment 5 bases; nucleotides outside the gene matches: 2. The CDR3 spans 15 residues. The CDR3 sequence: CASSLGLAGVETQYF. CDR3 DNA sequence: TGTGCCAGCAGTTTAGGACTAGCGGGGGTGGAGACCCAGTACTTC. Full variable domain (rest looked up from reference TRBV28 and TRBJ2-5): DVKVTQSSRYLVKRTGEKVFLECVQDMDHENMFWYRQDPGLGLRLIYFSYDVKMKEKGDIPEGYSVSREKKERFSLILESASTNQTSMYLCASSLGLAGVETQYFGPGTRLLVL.

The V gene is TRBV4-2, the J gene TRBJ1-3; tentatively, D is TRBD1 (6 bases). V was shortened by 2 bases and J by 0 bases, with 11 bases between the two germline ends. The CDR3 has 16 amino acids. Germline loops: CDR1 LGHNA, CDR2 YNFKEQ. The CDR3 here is CASSQNTGNSGNTIYF. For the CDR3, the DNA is TGTGCCAGCAGCCAAAACACAGGGAACTCTGGAAACACCATATATTTT.

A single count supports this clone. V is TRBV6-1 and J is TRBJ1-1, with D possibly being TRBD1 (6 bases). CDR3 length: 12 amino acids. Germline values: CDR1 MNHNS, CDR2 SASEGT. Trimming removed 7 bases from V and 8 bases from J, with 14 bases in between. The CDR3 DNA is TGTGCCAGCATGGGGGCGCAGTCCGAAGCTTTCTTT. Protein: CASMGAQSEAFF.

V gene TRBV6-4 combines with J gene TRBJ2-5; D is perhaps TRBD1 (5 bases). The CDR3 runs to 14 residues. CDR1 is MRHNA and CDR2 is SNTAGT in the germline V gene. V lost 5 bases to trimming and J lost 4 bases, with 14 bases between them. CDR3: CASSPTRQRETQYF. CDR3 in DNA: TGTGCCAGCAGTCCCACCCGACAGAGAGAGACCCAGTACTTC.

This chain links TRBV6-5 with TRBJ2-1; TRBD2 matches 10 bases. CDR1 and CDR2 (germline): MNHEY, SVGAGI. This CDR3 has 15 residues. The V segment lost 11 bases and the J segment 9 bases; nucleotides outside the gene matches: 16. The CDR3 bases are TGTGCCTGCATGATAAGCGGGGGGGCCTGGTCTGAGCAGTTCTTC. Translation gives CACMISGGAWSEQFF.

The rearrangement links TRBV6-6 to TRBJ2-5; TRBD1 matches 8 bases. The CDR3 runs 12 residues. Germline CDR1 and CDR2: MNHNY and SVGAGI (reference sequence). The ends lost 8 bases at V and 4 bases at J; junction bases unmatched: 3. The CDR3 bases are TGTGCCAGCGGACAGGGTCGAGAGACCCAGTACTTC. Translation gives CASGQGRETQYF.

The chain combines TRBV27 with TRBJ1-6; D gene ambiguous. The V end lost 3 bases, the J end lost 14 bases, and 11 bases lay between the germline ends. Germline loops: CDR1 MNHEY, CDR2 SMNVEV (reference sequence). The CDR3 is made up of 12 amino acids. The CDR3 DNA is TGTGCCAGCAGTTTCACGTCTCAGGCCCTCCACTTT. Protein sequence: CASSFTSQALHF.

The CDR3, as DNA: TGTGCCAGCAGCGTAGGGGCAGCCGGCGAGCAGTACTTC. This encodes CASSVGAAGEQYF. V is TRBV9 and J is TRBJ2-7; the D is unclear. The germline V and J ends were trimmed by 0 bases and 6 bases, with 10 bases remaining between them. The V gene's germline CDR1 is SGDLS and CDR2 YYNGEE. The CDR3 totals 13 residues.

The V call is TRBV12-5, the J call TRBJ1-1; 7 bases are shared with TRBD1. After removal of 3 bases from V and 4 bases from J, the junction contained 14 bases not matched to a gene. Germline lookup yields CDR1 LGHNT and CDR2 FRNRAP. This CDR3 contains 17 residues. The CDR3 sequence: CASGFKFTRQGITEAFF. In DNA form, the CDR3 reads TGTGCTAGTGGTTTCAAATTCACGCGACAGGGTATCACTGAAGCTTTCTTT.

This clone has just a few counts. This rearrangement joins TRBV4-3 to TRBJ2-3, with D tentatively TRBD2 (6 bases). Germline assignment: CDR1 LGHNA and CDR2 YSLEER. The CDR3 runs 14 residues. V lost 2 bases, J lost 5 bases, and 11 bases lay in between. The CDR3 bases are TGCGCCAGCAGCCAACCGGGGGAAGGAGATACGCAGTATTTT. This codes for CASSQPGEGDTQYF.

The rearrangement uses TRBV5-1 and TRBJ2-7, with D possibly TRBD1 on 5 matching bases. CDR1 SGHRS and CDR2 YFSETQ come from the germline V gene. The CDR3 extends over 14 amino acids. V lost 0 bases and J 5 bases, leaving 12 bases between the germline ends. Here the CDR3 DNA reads TGCGCCAGCAGCTTGGCGTCAGGGATGGACGAGCAGTACTTC. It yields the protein CASSLASGMDEQYF.

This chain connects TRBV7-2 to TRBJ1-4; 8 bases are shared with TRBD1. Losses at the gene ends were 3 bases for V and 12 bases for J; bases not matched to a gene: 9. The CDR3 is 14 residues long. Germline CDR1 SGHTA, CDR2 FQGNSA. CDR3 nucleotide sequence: TGTGCCAGCAGCTTGCAGGGGGCGCGGCCCCAACTGTTTTTT. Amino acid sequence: CASSLQGARPQLFF.

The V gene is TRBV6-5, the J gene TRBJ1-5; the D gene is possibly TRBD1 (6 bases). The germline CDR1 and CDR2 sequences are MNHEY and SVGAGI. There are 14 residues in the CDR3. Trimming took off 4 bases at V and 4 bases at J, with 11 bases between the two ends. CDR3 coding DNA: TGTGCCAGCAGTTCCGGGACAACAAATCAGCCCCAGCATTTT. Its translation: CASSSGTTNQPQHF.

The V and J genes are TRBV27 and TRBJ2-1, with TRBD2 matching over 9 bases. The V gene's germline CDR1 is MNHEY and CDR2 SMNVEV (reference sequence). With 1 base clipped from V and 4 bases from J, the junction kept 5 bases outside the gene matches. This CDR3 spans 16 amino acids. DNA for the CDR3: TGTGCCAGCAGTTTATTAGGAGCGGGGGGTTACAATGAGCAGTTCTTC. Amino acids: CASSLLGAGGYNEQFF.

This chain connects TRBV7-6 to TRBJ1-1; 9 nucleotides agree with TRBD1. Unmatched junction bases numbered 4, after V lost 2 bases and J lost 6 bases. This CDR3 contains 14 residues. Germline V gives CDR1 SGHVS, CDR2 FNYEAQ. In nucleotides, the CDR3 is TGTGCCAGCAGCTTAACACAGGGGGCCCCTGAAGCTTTCTTT. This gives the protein CASSLTQGAPEAFF.

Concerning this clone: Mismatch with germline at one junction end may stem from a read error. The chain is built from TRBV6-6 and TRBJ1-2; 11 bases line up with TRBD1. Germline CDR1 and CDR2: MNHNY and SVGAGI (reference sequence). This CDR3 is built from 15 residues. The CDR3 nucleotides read TGTGCCAGCAGTAAGGGACAGGGGGGATCCTATGGCTACTCCTTC. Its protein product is CASSKGQGGSYGYSF.